Below are 8 T cell receptor beta chains sequenced from a single sample in a study of T cells in localized non-small cell lung cancer. Measured with immunoSEQ multiplex PCR; TCRdb has only the in-frame clones, and not every one. This repertoire shows 13,000 or so clones, approximately 89% found once; its top ten account for approximately 2.9%. The sequences come from peripheral blood mononuclear cells, collected before any cancer treatment. The receptors were gathered from a man between 40 and 70 years old with stage III lung adenocarcinoma.

The chain has TRBV6-5 and TRBJ2-3; D unresolved. Trimming cost V 0 bases and J 3 bases, with 10 bases left between them. Germline CDR1 MNHEY, CDR2 SVGAGI. The CDR3 spans 15 residues. The CDR3 region has the DNA TGTGCCAGCAGTTACTCTCCCCTAGAAACAGATACGCAGTATTTT. Translating it yields CASSYSPLETDTQYF.

This clone has just a few counts. The chain employs TRBV4-1 and TRBJ2-3, with no clear D. Germline V gene lookup returns CDR1 MGHRA and CDR2 YSYEKL. The CDR3 is 15 residues long. Trimming took off 1 base at V and 2 bases at J, with 10 bases between the two ends. CDR3 amino acids: CASSQVGGPTDTQYF. The CDR3, as DNA: TGCGCCAGCAGCCAAGTGGGCGGACCCACAGATACGCAGTATTTT.

The chain combines TRBV2 with TRBJ2-3, with 15 bases fitting TRBD2. Germline CDR1 and CDR2: SNHLY and FYNNEI. V shed 7 bases, J shed 8 bases, and the junction held 7 bases outside the gene matches. CDR3 size: 15 residues. CDR3 sequence: CASTLGTSGRSTQYF. DNA of the CDR3: TGTGCCAGCACCCTCGGGACTAGCGGGAGGAGTACGCAGTATTTT.

V and J are TRBV11-2 and TRBJ2-5; D is ambiguous. CDR3 size: 13 residues. Trimming removed 0 bases from V and 4 bases from J, with 6 bases in between. CDR1 SGHAT and CDR2 FQNNGV come from the germline V gene. The CDR3 is CASSLDPPETQYF. CDR3 bases: TGTGCCAGCAGCTTAGATCCCCCAGAGACCCAGTACTTC.

The chain employs TRBV10-3 and TRBJ1-3, with D maybe TRBD1 (5 bases). The V end was cut by 7 bases, the J end by 2 bases, with 9 bases between. This CDR3 contains 13 residues. Germline V gene data show CDR1 as ENHRY and CDR2 as SYGVKD. CDR3 nucleotide sequence: TGTGCCATCAACGGGGCAGCTGGAAACACCATATATTTT. It translates to CAINGAAGNTIYF.

The genes are TRBV6-1 and TRBJ1-1; possibly TRBD1 for D (5 bases). The germline CDR1 and CDR2 sequences are MNHNS and SASEGT. V lost 5 bases to trimming and J lost 0 bases, with 10 bases between them. The CDR3 runs 14 residues. CDR3: CASSWGSLNTEAFF. The CDR3, as DNA: TGTGCCAGCAGTTGGGGGTCCCTGAACACTGAAGCTTTCTTT.

This clone was found once. The gene calls are TRBV7-8 and TRBJ2-7; perhaps D is TRBD1 or TRBD2 (5 bases each). This CDR3 is built from 13 residues. Trimming pared 5 bases from V and 2 bases from J, leaving 10 bases between. Germline V gene sequence: CDR1 SGHVS, CDR2 FQNEAQ. The CDR3: CASSRDQTYEQYF. CDR3 nucleotides: TGTGCCAGCAGCCGGGACCAGACCTACGAGCAGTACTTC.

This chain connects TRBV5-4 to TRBJ2-2; 8 bases line up with TRBD1. The CDR3 loop spans 14 amino acids. Per germline, CDR1 SGHNT and CDR2 YYREEE (reference sequence). V shed 4 bases and J 6 bases; nucleotides not matched to a gene: 5. CDR3 nucleotides: TGTGCCAGCAGCCGACAGGGGATCCCCGGGGAGCTGTTTTTT. Translation: CASSRQGIPGELFF. The full variable domain, with the rest looked up from reference TRBV5-4 and TRBJ2-2, is ETGVTQSPTHLIKTRGQQVTLRCSSQSGHNTVSWYQQALGQGPQFIFQYYREEENGRGNFPPRFSGLQFPNYSSELNVNALELDDSALYLCASSRQGIPGELFFGEGSRLTVL.